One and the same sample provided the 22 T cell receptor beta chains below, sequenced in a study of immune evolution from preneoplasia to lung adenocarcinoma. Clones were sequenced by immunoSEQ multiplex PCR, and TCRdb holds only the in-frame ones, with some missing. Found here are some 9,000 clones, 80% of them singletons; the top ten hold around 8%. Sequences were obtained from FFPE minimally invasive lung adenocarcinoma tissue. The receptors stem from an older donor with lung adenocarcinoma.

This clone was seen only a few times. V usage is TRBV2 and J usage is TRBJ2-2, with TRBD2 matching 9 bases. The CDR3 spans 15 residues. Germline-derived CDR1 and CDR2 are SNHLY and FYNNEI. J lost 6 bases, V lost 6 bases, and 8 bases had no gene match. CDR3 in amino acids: CASSLAGRGAGELFF. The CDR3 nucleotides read TGTGCCAGCAGCCTAGCGGGGCGAGGGGCCGGGGAGCTGTTTTTT.

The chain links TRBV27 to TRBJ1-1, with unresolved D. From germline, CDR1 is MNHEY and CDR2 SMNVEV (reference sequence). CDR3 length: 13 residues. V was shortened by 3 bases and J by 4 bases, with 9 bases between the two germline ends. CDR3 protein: CASSFAGGTEAFF. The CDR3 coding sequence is TGTGCCAGCAGTTTTGCGGGAGGCACTGAAGCTTTCTTT.

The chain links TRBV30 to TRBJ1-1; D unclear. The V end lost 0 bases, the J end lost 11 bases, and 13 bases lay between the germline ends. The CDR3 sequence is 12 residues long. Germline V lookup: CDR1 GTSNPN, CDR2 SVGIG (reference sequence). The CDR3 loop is CAWSVHYPKAFF. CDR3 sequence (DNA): TGTGCCTGGAGTGTACACTATCCGAAGGCTTTCTTT.

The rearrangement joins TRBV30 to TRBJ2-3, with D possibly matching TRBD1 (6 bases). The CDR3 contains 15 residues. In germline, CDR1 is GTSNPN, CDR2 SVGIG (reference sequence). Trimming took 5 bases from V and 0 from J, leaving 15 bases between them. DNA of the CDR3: TGTGCCTGGGAACCGAGGGGGTGGAGCACAGATACGCAGTATTTT. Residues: CAWEPRGWSTDTQYF.

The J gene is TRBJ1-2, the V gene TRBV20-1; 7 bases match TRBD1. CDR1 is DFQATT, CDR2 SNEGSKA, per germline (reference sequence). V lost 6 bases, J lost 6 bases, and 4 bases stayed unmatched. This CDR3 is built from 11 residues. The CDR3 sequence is CSAERGHGYTF. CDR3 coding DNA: TGCAGTGCAGAAAGGGGGCATGGCTACACCTTC.

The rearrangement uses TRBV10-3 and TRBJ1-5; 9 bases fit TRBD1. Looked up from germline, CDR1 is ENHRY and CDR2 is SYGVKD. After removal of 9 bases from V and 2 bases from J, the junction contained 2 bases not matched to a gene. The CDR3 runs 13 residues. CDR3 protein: CAIDRGGNQPQHF. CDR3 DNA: TGTGCCATTGACAGGGGGGGCAATCAGCCCCAGCATTTT.

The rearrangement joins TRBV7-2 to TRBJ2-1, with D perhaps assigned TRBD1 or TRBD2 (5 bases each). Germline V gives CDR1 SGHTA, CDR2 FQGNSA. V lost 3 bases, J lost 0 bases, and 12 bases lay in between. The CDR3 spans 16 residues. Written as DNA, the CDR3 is TGTGCCAGCAGCTTTGCAGGGAGAAGCTCCTACAATGAGCAGTTCTTC. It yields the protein CASSFAGRSSYNEQFF.

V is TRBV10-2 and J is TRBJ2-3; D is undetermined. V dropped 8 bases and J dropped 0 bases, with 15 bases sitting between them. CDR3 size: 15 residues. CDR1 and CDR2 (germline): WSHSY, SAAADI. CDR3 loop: CASERTAHSTDTQYF. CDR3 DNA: TGCGCCAGCGAACGGACGGCACACAGCACAGATACGCAGTATTTT.

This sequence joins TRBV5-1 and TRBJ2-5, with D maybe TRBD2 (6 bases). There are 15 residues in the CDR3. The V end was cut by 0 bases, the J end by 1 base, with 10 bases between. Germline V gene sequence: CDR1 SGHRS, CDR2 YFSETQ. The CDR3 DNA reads TGCGCCAGCAGCTTGGACGGGAGAGGCCAAGAGACCCAGTACTTC. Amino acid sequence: CASSLDGRGQETQYF.

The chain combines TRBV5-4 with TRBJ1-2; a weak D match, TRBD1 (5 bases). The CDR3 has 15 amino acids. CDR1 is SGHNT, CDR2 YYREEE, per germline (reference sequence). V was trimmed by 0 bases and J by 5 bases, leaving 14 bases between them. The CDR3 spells CASSLDWGEGYGYTF. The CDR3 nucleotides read TGTGCCAGCAGCTTGGACTGGGGCGAAGGGTATGGCTACACCTTC.

The CDR3 protein is CASSFFLQEAQYF. CDR3 DNA sequence: TGTGCCAGCAGTTTTTTTCTGCAGGAAGCGCAGTATTTT. The rearrangement joins TRBV28 to TRBJ2-3, with D unclear. The CDR3 runs 13 residues. Germline assignment: CDR1 MDHEN and CDR2 SYDVKM. V lost 3 bases to trimming and J lost 10 bases, with 14 bases between them.

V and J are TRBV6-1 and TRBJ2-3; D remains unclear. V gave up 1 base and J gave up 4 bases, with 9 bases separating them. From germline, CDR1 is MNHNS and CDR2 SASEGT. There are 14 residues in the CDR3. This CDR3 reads CASSEGRIPDTQYF. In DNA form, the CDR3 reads TGTGCCAGCAGTGAAGGTCGGATTCCAGATACGCAGTATTTT.

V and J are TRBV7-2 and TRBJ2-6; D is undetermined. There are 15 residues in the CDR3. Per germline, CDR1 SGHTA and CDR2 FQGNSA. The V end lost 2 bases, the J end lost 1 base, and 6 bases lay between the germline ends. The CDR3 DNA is TGTGCCAGCAGCTTACAGTTGTCTGGGGCCAACGTCCTGACTTTC. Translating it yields CASSLQLSGANVLTF.

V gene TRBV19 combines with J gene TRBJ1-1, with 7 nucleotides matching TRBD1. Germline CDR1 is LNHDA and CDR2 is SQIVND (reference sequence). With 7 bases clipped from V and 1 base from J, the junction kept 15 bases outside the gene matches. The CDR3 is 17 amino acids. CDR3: CASTQYPRGLANTEAFF. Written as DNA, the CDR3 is TGTGCCAGTACCCAATACCCGAGGGGGCTCGCGAACACTGAAGCTTTCTTT.

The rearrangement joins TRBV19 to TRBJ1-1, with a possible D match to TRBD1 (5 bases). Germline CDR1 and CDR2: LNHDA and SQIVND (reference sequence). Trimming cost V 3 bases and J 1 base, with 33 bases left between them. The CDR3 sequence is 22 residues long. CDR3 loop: CASSISVGPLAISRAKNTEAFF. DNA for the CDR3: TGTGCCAGTAGTATTTCGGTTGGGCCCCTTGCGATTAGCAGGGCGAAGAACACTGAAGCTTTCTTT.

The CDR3 loop is CASHNSYEQYF. The CDR3 DNA reads as TGCGCCAGCCACAATTCCTACGAGCAGTACTTC. The chain recombines TRBV5-1 with TRBJ2-7; no firm D call. With 7 bases removed from V and 1 base from J, the gap between germline ends came to 6 bases. This CDR3 region has 11 residues. From germline, CDR1 is SGHRS and CDR2 YFSETQ. The entire variable domain, with the rest obtained from reference TRBV5-1 and TRBJ2-7, is as follows: KAGVTQTPRYLIKTRGQQVTLSCSPISGHRSVSWYQQTPGQGLQFLFEYFSETQRNKGNFPGRFSGRQFSNSRSEMNVSTLELGDSALYLCASHNSYEQYFGPGTRLTVT.

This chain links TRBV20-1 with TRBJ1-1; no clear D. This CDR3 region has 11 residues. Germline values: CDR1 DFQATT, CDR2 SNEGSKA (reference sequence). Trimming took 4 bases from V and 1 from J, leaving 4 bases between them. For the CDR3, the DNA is TGCAGTGCTATGTGGAACACTGAAGCTTTCTTT. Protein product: CSAMWNTEAFF.

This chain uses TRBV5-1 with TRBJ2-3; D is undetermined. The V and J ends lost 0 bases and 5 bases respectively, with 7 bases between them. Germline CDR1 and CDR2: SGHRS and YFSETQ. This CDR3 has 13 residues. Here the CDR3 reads CASSLGLGDTQYF. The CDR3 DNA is TGCGCCAGCAGCTTGGGTTTGGGAGATACGCAGTATTTT.

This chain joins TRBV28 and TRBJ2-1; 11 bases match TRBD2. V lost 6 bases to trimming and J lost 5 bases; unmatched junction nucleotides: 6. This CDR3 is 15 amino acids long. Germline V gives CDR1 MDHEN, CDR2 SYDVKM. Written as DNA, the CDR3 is TGTGCCAGCAGCCCGGGACTAGCGGATAACAATGAGCAGTTCTTC. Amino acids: CASSPGLADNNEQFF.

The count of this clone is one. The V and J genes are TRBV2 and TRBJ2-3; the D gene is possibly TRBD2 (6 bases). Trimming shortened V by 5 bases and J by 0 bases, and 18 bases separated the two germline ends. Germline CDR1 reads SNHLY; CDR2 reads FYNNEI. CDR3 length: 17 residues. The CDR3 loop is CASSHLGTSNSTDTQYF. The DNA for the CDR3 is TGTGCCAGCAGTCACCTAGGGACTTCCAATAGCACAGATACGCAGTATTTT.

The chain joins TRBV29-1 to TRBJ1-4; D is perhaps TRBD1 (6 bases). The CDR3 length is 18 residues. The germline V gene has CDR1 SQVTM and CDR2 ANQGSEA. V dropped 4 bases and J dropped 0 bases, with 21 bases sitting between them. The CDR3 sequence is CSVGGGGSRPSTNEKLFF. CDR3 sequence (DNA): TGCAGCGTTGGTGGGGGGGGCAGCAGACCTTCAACTAATGAAAAACTGTTTTTT.

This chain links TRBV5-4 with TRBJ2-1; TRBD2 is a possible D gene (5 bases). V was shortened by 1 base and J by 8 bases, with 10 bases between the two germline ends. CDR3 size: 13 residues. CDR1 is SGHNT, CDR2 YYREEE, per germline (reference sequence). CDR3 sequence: CASSLYGRDEQFF. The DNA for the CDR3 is TGTGCCAGCAGCTTGTACGGGCGGGATGAGCAGTTCTTC.